The clone carrying this TCR beta chain was seen more than once but under ten times. Its antigen is as yet unknown. Researchers attached unique molecular identifiers to individual cDNA molecules. TCRdb re-analysed the 5' RACE reads in MiXCR, keeping a single row per CDR3 protein. Of roughly 69,000 distinct CDR3 sequences in the sample, approximately 11% were seen once. This specimen comes from a study of early T cells in non-severe SARS-CoV-2 infection. The wider study: Sequencing input comprised bulk RNA from unsorted whole blood; chain pairing was not available. Overall study results and limits: VDJdb matching, biased toward anti-spike CD8 responses, missed private and CD4 specificities.

The CDR3 runs to 13 residues. Germline-derived CDR1 and CDR2 are SGHVS and FNYEAQ. The ends were cut back, 5 bases at V and 4 bases at J, with 8 bases in the middle. V and J are TRBV7-6 and TRBJ2-2, with unresolved D. This clonotype was obtained from an adult who was a healthcare worker with PCR-confirmed SARS-CoV-2 infection or an uninfected control (not recorded which). Sample: whole blood, taken at baseline. DNA of the CDR3: TGTGCCAGCAGCGACCGGATCACCGGGGAGCTGTTTTTT. It codes for CASSDRITGELFF.